Shown below are 17 T cell receptor beta chains from a single sample sequenced in a study of T cell repertoires in cytomegalovirus infection. TCRdb reprocessed the reads with MiXCR, giving one entry per CDR3 protein. The sample lists hundreds of thousands of distinct CDR3 sequences; more than 40% were seen once. These receptors' antigens are unknown. The sample here was cultured PBMCs, taken from culture after CMV antigen stimulation. Receptor source: a human donor in good health (CMV status not recorded). Some clones in this sample may be carry-over from other donors' samples.

This clonotype has more than one count but fewer than ten. This rearrangement joins TRBV6-5 to TRBJ1-5; D gene uncertain. This CDR3 is 13 amino acids long. V lost 0 bases and J 4 bases, leaving 4 bases between the germline ends. CDR1 and CDR2 (germline): MNHEY, SVGAGI. CDR3 protein: CASSYSLNQPQHF. CDR3 nucleotide sequence: TGTGCCAGCAGTTACTCGCTTAATCAGCCCCAGCATTTT.

V and J are TRBV11-2 and TRBJ2-7, with D tentatively TRBD1 or TRBD2 (7 bases each). Between the trimmed V and J ends, which lost 6 bases and 6 bases, there was a span of 15 bases. Per germline, CDR1 SGHAT and CDR2 FQNNGV. The length of the CDR3 is 13 residues. The CDR3 spells CASSFQGGVEQYF. CDR3 DNA: TGTGCCAGCAGTTTCCAGGGGGGGGTCGAGCAGTACTTC.

This clonotype has more than one count but fewer than ten. The chain has TRBV6-1 and TRBJ1-1; D is unresolved. CDR3 length: 13 amino acids. V lost 6 bases, J lost 5 bases, and 13 bases lay in between. Germline values: CDR1 MNHNS, CDR2 SASEGT. In DNA form, the CDR3 reads TGTGCCAGCAGGGAGAACGGAGGAACTGAAGCTTTCTTT. Translating gives CASRENGGTEAFF.

Only a few counts were recorded for this clonotype. The V and J genes are TRBV10-3 and TRBJ1-4; 7 bases are shared with TRBD1. Looked up from germline, CDR1 is ENHRY and CDR2 is SYGVKD. The CDR3 has 16 residues. V lost 2 bases to trimming and J lost 5 bases; unmatched junction nucleotides: 8. This CDR3 reads CAISEETGQLNEKLFF. CDR3 DNA sequence: TGTGCCATCAGTGAGGAGACGGGACAGTTGAATGAAAAACTGTTTTTT.

The V call is TRBV4-2, the J call TRBJ2-7, with D perhaps assigned TRBD1 or TRBD2 (6 bases each). In germline, CDR1 is LGHNA, CDR2 YNFKEQ. The CDR3 runs 14 residues. Trimming shortened V by 2 bases and J by 6 bases, and 14 bases separated the two germline ends. CDR3 residues: CASSQNGGPFEQYF. The CDR3 DNA reads TGTGCCAGCAGCCAAAATGGGGGGCCCTTCGAGCAGTACTTC.

This clonotype was counted a single time. The chain joins TRBV7-8 to TRBJ1-6; D is unclear. Germline V gene lookup returns CDR1 SGHVS and CDR2 FQNEAQ. Trimming took 3 bases from V and 11 from J, leaving 23 bases between them. The CDR3 loop spans 17 amino acids. The CDR3 nucleotides are TGTGCCAGCAGCTTGGCCTCCGCGAGATCGGGAGGGACACCCCTCCACTTT. Protein sequence: CASSLASARSGGTPLHF.

The chain joins TRBV6-2 or TRBV6-3 to TRBJ2-2, with D unresolved. The CDR3 sequence is 13 residues long. The V end was cut by 6 bases, the J end by 2 bases, with 7 bases between. Germline V lookup: CDR1 MNHEY, CDR2 SVGEGT. The CDR3 sequence: CASRDRNTGELFF. The CDR3 nucleotides are TGTGCCAGCAGGGACCGAAACACCGGGGAGCTGTTTTTT.

The chain couples TRBV2 to TRBJ1-2; D possibly corresponds to TRBD1 (6 bases). Germline CDR1 reads SNHLY; CDR2 reads FYNNEI. CDR3 size: 13 residues. Trimming pared 9 bases from V and 6 bases from J, leaving 17 bases between. The CDR3 is CASLQGGIHGYTF. Here the CDR3 DNA reads TGTGCCAGTTTACAAGGGGGAATCCATGGCTACACCTTC.

This clonotype was counted many times. The V gene is TRBV7-2, the J gene TRBJ2-7; the D gene is possibly TRBD2 (6 bases). The V and J ends lost 5 bases and 2 bases respectively, with 13 bases between them. The germline V gene has CDR1 SGHTA and CDR2 FQGNSA. CDR3 size: 14 residues. CDR3 sequence (DNA): TGTGCCAGCAGCCCAGGAGGGCCCCCCTACGAGCAGTACTTC. It is translated as CASSPGGPPYEQYF.

The chain recombines TRBV4-1 with TRBJ1-1; D perhaps matches TRBD1 (5 bases). V was clipped by 5 bases and J by 3 bases, with 16 bases between them. CDR3 length: 15 residues. Germline assignment: CDR1 MGHRA and CDR2 YSYEKL. The CDR3 DNA is TGCGCCAGCAGCACCCGGACATCATACGACACTGAAGCTTTCTTT. Its protein is CASSTRTSYDTEAFF.

This clonotype was detected only a few times. The chain is built from TRBV6-8 and TRBJ2-5, with TRBD1 matching 10 bases. CDR3 length: 14 amino acids. Trimming at V came to 7 bases and at J to 5 bases, leaving 7 bases not matched to a gene. Germline CDR1 is MNHGY and CDR2 is SAAAGT. DNA for the CDR3: TGTGCCAGCACTCAGTGGGACAGGGGCGAGACCCAGTACTTC. Translation gives CASTQWDRGETQYF.

This clonotype has just a few counts. This chain links TRBV28 with TRBJ2-1, with 8 positions matching TRBD2. The CDR3 contains 16 residues. V shed 3 bases and J 3 bases; nucleotides not matched to a gene: 7. The germline CDR1 and CDR2 sequences are MDHEN and SYDVKM. This chain's CDR3 is CASSFGAGTSYNEQFF. CDR3 DNA: TGTGCCAGCAGTTTTGGGGCGGGGACTAGCTACAATGAGCAGTTCTTC.

This chain uses TRBV15 with TRBJ2-1; 11 nucleotides line up with TRBD2. Trimming removed 1 base from V and 7 bases from J; junction bases left unmatched: 9. Germline assignment: CDR1 LNHNV and CDR2 YYDKDF (reference sequence). The CDR3 sequence is 17 residues long. The CDR3 nucleotides read TGTGCCACCAGCAGAGGAAGTAGCGGGAGGGACCGGAATGAGCAGTTCTTC. It is translated as CATSRGSSGRDRNEQFF.

This clonotype came up a few times. The V and J genes are TRBV7-8 and TRBJ2-1, with D perhaps TRBD1 (7 bases). This CDR3 region has 15 residues. Per germline, CDR1 SGHVS and CDR2 FQNEAQ. Trimming took off 4 bases at V and 8 bases at J, with 18 bases between the two ends. The CDR3 sequence: CASSSGGRVRDEQFF. The CDR3 DNA sequence: TGTGCCAGCAGCTCAGGGGGGCGGGTGCGCGATGAGCAGTTCTTC.

This clonotype was recorded at least ten times. The rearrangement links TRBV7-2 to TRBJ2-6; TRBD1 is a possible D gene (5 bases). Trimming pared 3 bases from V and 4 bases from J, leaving 10 bases between. Germline-derived CDR1 and CDR2 are SGHTA and FQGNSA. CDR3 length: 15 residues. In DNA form, the CDR3 reads TGTGCCAGCAGCTTCAGGGTTGGAGGGGCCAACGTCCTGACTTTC. Its protein is CASSFRVGGANVLTF.

In DNA, the CDR3 is TGTGCCAGCAGCACGGGACTGAGTAATGAAAAACTGTTTTTT. Its translation is CASSTGLSNEKLFF. This rearrangement joins TRBV12-3 or TRBV12-4 to TRBJ1-4; maybe TRBD1 (5 bases). CDR3 length: 14 residues. V was trimmed by 6 bases and J by 4 bases, leaving 12 bases between them.

The V gene is TRBV24-1, the J gene TRBJ2-3, with TRBD1 identical over 7 bases. J gave up 2 bases and V 4 bases, and 8 bases lay outside the gene matches. CDR1 and CDR2 from the germline V gene are KGHDR and SFDVKD. CDR3 size: 16 residues. CDR3 coding DNA: TGTGCCACCAGTGACCCCACGGGGACAGCCACAGATACGCAGTATTTT. Translating it yields CATSDPTGTATDTQYF.